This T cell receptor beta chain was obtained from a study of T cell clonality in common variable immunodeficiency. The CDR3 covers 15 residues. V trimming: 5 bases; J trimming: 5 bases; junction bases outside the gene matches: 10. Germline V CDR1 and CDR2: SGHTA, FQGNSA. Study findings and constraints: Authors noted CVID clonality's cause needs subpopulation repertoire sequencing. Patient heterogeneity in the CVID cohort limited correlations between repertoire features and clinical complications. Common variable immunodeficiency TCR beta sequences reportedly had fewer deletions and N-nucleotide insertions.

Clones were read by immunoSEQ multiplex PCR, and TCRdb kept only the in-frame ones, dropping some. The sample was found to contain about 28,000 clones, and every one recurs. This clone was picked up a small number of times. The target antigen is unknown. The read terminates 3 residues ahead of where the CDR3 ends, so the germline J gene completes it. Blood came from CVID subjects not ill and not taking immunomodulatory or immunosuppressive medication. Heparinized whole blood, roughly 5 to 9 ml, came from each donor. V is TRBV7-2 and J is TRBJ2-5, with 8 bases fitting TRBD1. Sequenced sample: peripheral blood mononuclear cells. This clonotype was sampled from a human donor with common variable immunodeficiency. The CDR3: CASSLVSTGDETQYF. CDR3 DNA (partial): TGTGCCAGCAGCCTCGTCTCGACAGGGGATGAGACC.